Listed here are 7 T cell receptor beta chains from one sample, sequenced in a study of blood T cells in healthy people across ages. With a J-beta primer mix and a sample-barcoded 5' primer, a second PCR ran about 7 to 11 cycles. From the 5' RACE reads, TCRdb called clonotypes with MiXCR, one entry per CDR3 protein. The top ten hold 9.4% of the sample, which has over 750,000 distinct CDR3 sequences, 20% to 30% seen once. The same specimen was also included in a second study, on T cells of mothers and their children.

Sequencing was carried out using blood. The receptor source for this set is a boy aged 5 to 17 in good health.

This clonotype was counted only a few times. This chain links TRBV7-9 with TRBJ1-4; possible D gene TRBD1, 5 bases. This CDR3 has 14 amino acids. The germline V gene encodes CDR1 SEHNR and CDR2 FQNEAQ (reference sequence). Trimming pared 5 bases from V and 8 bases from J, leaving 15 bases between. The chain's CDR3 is CASSLRAAEEKLFF. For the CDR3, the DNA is TGTGCCAGCAGCCTCAGGGCGGCGGAGGAAAAACTGTTTTTT.

CDR3 loop: CSARLDVPQETQYF. The DNA of the CDR3 is TGCAGTGCTCGCTTGGACGTACCCCAAGAGACCCAGTACTTC. J is TRBJ2-5 and V is TRBV20-1; the D is unclear. This CDR3 has 14 residues. The V end lost 5 bases, the J end lost 1 base, and 14 bases lay between the germline ends. Germline V gene sequence: CDR1 DFQATT, CDR2 SNEGSKA (reference sequence).

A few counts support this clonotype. CDR3 bases: TGTGCCAGAGATAGGACTAGCGGGGAGGATACGCAGTATTTT. Its translation is CARDRTSGEDTQYF. This chain connects TRBV2 to TRBJ2-3, with 12 bases that match TRBD2. The germline V gene encodes CDR1 SNHLY and CDR2 FYNNEI. The length of the CDR3 is 14 residues. V lost 9 bases to trimming and J lost 6 bases; unmatched junction nucleotides: 7.

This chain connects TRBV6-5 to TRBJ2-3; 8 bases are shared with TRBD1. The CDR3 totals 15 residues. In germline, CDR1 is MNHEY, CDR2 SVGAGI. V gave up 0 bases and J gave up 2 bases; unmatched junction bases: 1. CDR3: CASSYSTGATDTQYF. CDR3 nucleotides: TGTGCCAGCAGTTACTCGACAGGGGCCACAGATACGCAGTATTTT.

The chain's CDR3 is CASSPGTATAYEQYF. The CDR3 DNA follows: TGTGCCAGCAGCCCCGGGACAGCGACTGCCTACGAGCAGTACTTC. The gene calls are TRBV13 and TRBJ2-7; 7 nucleotides align to TRBD1. The germline gives CDR1 PRHDT, CDR2 FYEKMQ (reference sequence). The CDR3 runs 15 residues. Trimming at V came to 5 bases and at J to 2 bases, leaving 9 bases not matched to a gene.

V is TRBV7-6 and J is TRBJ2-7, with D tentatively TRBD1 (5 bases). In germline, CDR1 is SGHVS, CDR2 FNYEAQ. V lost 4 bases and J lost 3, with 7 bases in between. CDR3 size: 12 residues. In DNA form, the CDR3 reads TGTGCCAGCAGCTCCAGGGACTACGAGCAGTACTTC. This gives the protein CASSSRDYEQYF.

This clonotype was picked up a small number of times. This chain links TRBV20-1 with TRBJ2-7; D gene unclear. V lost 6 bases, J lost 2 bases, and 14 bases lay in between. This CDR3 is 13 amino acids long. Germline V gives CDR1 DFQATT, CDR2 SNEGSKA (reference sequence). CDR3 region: CSAGSGLTYEQYF. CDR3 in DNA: TGCAGTGCGGGTTCGGGTCTTACCTACGAGCAGTACTTC.